A selection of T cell receptor beta chains follows, all from one sample in a study of tumor-infiltrating lymphocytes in localized non-small cell lung cancer. Sequencing was performed with immunoSEQ multiplex PCR; in TCRdb, only in-frame clones are kept and a portion is missing. The sample consists of about 24,000 clones, approximately 59% of them appearing once. Source material: lung tumor tissue. The receptors were sampled from a human donor with non-small cell lung cancer. The CDR3 runs from the conserved cysteine through the conserved F or W. The D gene is left open where the match is weak. Clone size appears in some rows only: once, few, many, or a class for an expanded clone.

- TRBJ2-2 TRBV10-3 - TGTGCCATCAGTGTGTCCCGAGGGGGAACCGGGGAGCTGTTTTTT CAISVSRGGTGELFF
- TRBJ2-2 TRBV19 TRBD1 TGTGCCAGTAGTAGGGGGACAGGGGACACCGGGGAGCTGTTTTTT CASSRGTGDTGELFF
- TRBJ1-2 TRBV11-2 - TGTGCCAGCAGCTTAGGTTCGGCGGGAGCAGCGTATGGCTACACCTTC CASSLGSAGAAYGYTF
once TRBJ2-1 TRBV6-6 TRBD2 TGTGCCAGCAGTTTTCTAGCGGGAGGGGCAAGCAATGAGCAGTTCTTC CASSFLAGGASNEQFF
- TRBJ1-1 TRBV7-2 TRBD1 TGTGCCAGCAGCTCCCAGGCCGGGACAGAGGAAGCTTTCTTT CASSSQAGTEEAFF
- TRBJ2-7 TRBV6-6 - TGTGCCAGCAGTTATGGCCCACAAAGCTCCTACGAGCAGTACTTC CASSYGPQSSYEQYF
- TRBJ1-5 TRBV27 TRBD1 TGTGCCAGCAGTCCGACAGGGTGGGGTCAGCCCCAGCATTTT CASSPTGWGQPQHF
- TRBJ2-2 TRBV6-6 TRBD2 TGTGCCAGCAGCCGAAGGACTAGCGACACCGGGGAGCTGTTTTTT CASSRRTSDTGELFF
- TRBJ2-5 TRBV28 - TGTGCCAGCAGTTTAGGGGGAGTCAGAGGAGAGACCCAGTACTTC CASSLGGVRGETQYF
- TRBJ1-4 TRBV19 TRBD1 TGTGCCAGTACCGACAGGGGGCTTAATGAAAAACTGTTTTTT CASTDRGLNEKLFF
- TRBJ2-7 TRBV4-2 TRBD2 TGTGCCAGCAGCCAAGCGACTAGCGGAGTGGACGAGCAGTACTTC CASSQATSGVDEQYF
few TRBJ1-5 TRBV30 - TGTGCCTGGAGTTCAGGCGATAATCTCCCCCAGCATTTT CAWSSGDNLPQHF
- TRBJ1-1 TRBV6-1 - TGTGCCAGCAGTCTCTACACTTCCGGGAACACTGAAGCTTTCTTT CASSLYTSGNTEAFF
- TRBJ1-1 TRBV5-1 - TGCGCCAGCAGCTTGGAGCAGCCATCGAACACTGAAGCTTTCTTT CASSLEQPSNTEAFF
- TRBJ1-1 TRBV5-4 - TGTGCCAGCAGCCTGGTTGATACTGAAGCTTTCTTT CASSLVDTEAFF
medium-sized TRBJ2-1 TRBV19 - TGTGCCAGTAGTAAATCCGGACGGATTAAGTTCTTC CASSKSGRIKFF
- TRBJ2-1 TRBV27 - TGTGCCAGCAGAAGTTCGGCACCTACTCCTAATGAGCAGTTCTTC CASRSSAPTPNEQFF
- TRBJ2-5 TRBV7-9 - TGTGCCAGCACCGAAAATCTCCTTGGAACCCAGTACTTC CASTENLLGTQYF
- TRBJ2-5 TRBV2 TRBD1 TGTGCCAGCAGTTCCAGGGGGACGGAAGCGGAGACCCAGTACTTC CASSSRGTEAETQYF
- TRBJ2-5 TRBV25-1 TRBD2 TGTGCCAGCAGTGAATCAACTAGCGGGAGAATGACGGAGACCCAGTACTTC CASSESTSGRMTETQYF
- TRBJ1-3 TRBV6-1 - TGTGCCAGCAGTCCGACAGCCTCTGGAAACACCATATATTTT CASSPTASGNTIYF
few TRBJ2-7 TRBV6-5 - TGTGCCAGCAGGGCCCCTTGGGGCGAGCAGTACTTC CASRAPWGEQYF
- TRBJ1-3 TRBV9 - TGTGCCAGCAGCGTATCAATATCTGGAAACACCATATATTTT CASSVSISGNTIYF
- TRBJ2-2 TRBV19 - TGTGCCAGTTACCGACAGAACGGGGGGGAGCTGTTTTTT CASYRQNGGELFF
few TRBJ1-1 TRBV18 TRBD1 TGTGCCAGCTCACCCACCACAGGGGTGACTGAAGCTTTCTTT CASSPTTGVTEAFF
- TRBJ2-7 TRBV7-6 - TGTGCCAGCAGCCCCGGTTGGGAATCCGAGCAGTACTTC CASSPGWESEQYF
- TRBJ2-1 TRBV9 - TGTGCCAGCAGCGTAGCCAGCGGCTACAATGAGCAGTTCTTC CASSVASGYNEQFF
few TRBJ1-2 TRBV10-3 - TGTGCCAGCCGGGAAGGAGATGGCTACACCTTC CASREGDGYTF
- TRBJ2-7 TRBV6-1 - TGTGCCAGCAGTGACCCCAGGCGAAGTTCCTCCTACGAGCAGTACTTC CASSDPRRSSSYEQYF
few TRBJ2-3 TRBV5-6 - TGTGCCAGCAGCTTGACAGGGCCAGATACGCAGTATTTT CASSLTGPDTQYF
- TRBJ2-6 TRBV5-8 TRBD1 TGTGCCAGCAGCTTATACAGGGGGTCCTTTTCTGGGGCCAACGTCCTGACTTTC CASSLYRGSFSGANVLTF
- TRBJ1-1 TRBV29-1 - TGCAGCGTTGAAGGCCCGGGGGGGGCGGACACTGAAGCTTTCTTT CSVEGPGGADTEAFF
- TRBJ2-2 TRBV19 TRBD2 TGTGCCAGTAGGGGTCAGCGGGAGAACACCGGGGAGCTGTTTTTT CASRGQRENTGELFF
- TRBJ2-1 TRBV9 - TGTGCCAGCAGCGCCGGACTTATAAATGAGCAGTTCTTC CASSAGLINEQFF
- TRBJ2-6 TRBV10-3 - TGTGCCATCACTGAGACTAGTGGTCTATCTGGGGCCAACGTCCTGACTTTC CAITETSGLSGANVLTF
- TRBJ2-2 TRBV6-1 - TGTGCCAGTCTGATTTTATCGAACACCGGGGAGCTGTTTTTT CASLILSNTGELFF
few TRBJ2-5 TRBV11-2 - TGTGCCAGCAGCTTCGTAGAGACCCAGTACTTC CASSFVETQYF
- TRBJ2-1 TRBV2 - TGTGCCAGCAGACTCAGGGGATCCGCCTACAATGAGCAGTTCTTC CASRLRGSAYNEQFF
- TRBJ2-5 TRBV13 - TGTGCCAGCAGCCCCCCGAGGGCGGAGGGAGAGACCCAGTACTTC CASSPPRAEGETQYF
- TRBJ2-1 TRBV11-2 TRBD2 TGTGCCAGCAGCTTGGAGAGCGGGAGTGGTGAGCAGTTCTTC CASSLESGSGEQFF
few TRBJ2-3 TRBV19 - TGTGCCAGTAGTATATTATCGGCAGATACGCAGTATTTT CASSILSADTQYF
- TRBJ2-7 TRBV5-4 TRBD2 TGTGCCAGCAGCCGGTATACTAGCGGCCTCTCCTACGAGCAGTACTTC CASSRYTSGLSYEQYF
- TRBJ1-1 TRBV10-3 TRBD1 TGTGCCACCCACGAAAGGGGGCTGGCGACTGAAGCTTTCTTT CATHERGLATEAFF
- TRBJ2-2 TRBV20-1 - TGCAGTGCCCTAAAGGGGGAGGAGCTGTTTTTT CSALKGEELFF
once TRBJ2-2 TRBV18 TRBD2 TGTGCCAGCTCATCACTAGCGGCGAACACCGGGGAGCTGTTTTTT CASSSLAANTGELFF
- TRBJ2-7 TRBV5-1 - TGCGCCAGCAGCTTGGACGGAACCTACGAGCAGTACTTC CASSLDGTYEQYF
- TRBJ1-5 TRBV7-2 - TGTGCCAGCAGCTTAGTCGGCGGGGGGGGGCAGCCCCAGCATTTT CASSLVGGGGQPQHF
- TRBJ2-3 TRBV6-6 - TGTGCCAGCAGTTACAGCGGGAGCACAGATACGCAGTATTTT CASSYSGSTDTQYF